Listed below are T cell receptor beta chains from one sample, sequenced in a study of blood T cells in healthy people across ages. Using its own MiXCR run on the 5' RACE reads, TCRdb lists one record per CDR3 protein. In the table there are fewer than 2,000,000 distinct CDR3 sequences, about 31% of which are singletons. The specimen was blood. The receptors stem from a woman aged 25 to 45 in good health. Both conserved end residues are part of each CDR3. A D gene is named only where the DNA matches it firmly. Part of the rows lack a size; the others show once, few, many or a class for expanded clones.

v_gene	j_gene	abundance	d_gene	CDR3aa	CDR3nt
TRBV27	TRBJ2-7	-	-	CASSSRSWPYYEQYF	TGTGCCAGCAGTTCTCGCTCGTGGCCGTACTACGAGCAGTACTTC
TRBV30	TRBJ2-1	few	-	CAWSEVASQHNEQFF	TGTGCCTGGAGTGAAGTAGCTAGCCAGCACAATGAGCAGTTCTTC
TRBV3-1	TRBJ2-7	-	-	CASSETGTQTDEQYF	TGTGCCAGCAGCGAAACCGGGACTCAGACCGACGAGCAGTACTTC
TRBV5-1	TRBJ1-1	few	-	CASSLGVSGNTEAFF	TGCGCCAGCAGCTTGGGAGTCTCTGGGAACACTGAAGCTTTCTTT
TRBV20-1	TRBJ1-4	-	-	CSARADGAGEKLFF	TGCAGTGCTAGGGCCGACGGTGCGGGGGAAAAACTGTTTTTT
TRBV27	TRBJ2-7	few	TRBD2	CASIRTGTTEQYF	TGTGCCAGCATTCGCACCGGGACTACCGAGCAGTACTTC
TRBV27	TRBJ2-1	few	TRBD2	CASSQLTSGGYNYNEQFF	TGTGCCAGCAGCCAGCTGACTAGCGGGGGATACAACTACAATGAGCAGTTCTTC
TRBV5-4	TRBJ2-7	-	TRBD2	CASRLAGGPNEQYF	TGTGCCAGCAGACTAGCGGGAGGGCCCAACGAGCAGTACTTC
TRBV7-6	TRBJ2-7	-	-	CASSLGWGVDEQYF	TGTGCCAGCAGCCTTGGGTGGGGGGTTGACGAGCAGTACTTC
TRBV6-1	TRBJ2-1	once	TRBD1	CASIPGQVYNEQFF	TGTGCCAGCATTCCGGGACAGGTATACAATGAGCAGTTCTTC
TRBV5-1	TRBJ2-3	many	-	CASSLAGKGTDTQYF	TGCGCCAGCAGCTTGGCAGGGAAGGGCACAGATACGCAGTATTTT
TRBV6-2/TRBV6-3	TRBJ1-6	many	TRBD1	CASSYGQGLISPLHF	TGTGCCAGCAGTTACGGACAGGGTCTTATTTCACCCCTCCACTTT
TRBV20-1	TRBJ2-7	many	-	CSARQASSYEQYF	TGCAGTGCTAGACAGGCCAGCTCCTACGAGCAGTACTTC
TRBV29-1	TRBJ2-7	many	-	CSVEQAYEQYF	TGCAGCGTTGAACAGGCGTACGAGCAGTACTTC
TRBV29-1	TRBJ1-4	few	TRBD1	CSVGGPGQGGWEKLFF	TGCAGCGTTGGGGGTCCGGGACAGGGCGGTTGGGAAAAACTGTTTTTT
TRBV7-9	TRBJ1-5	few	-	CASRLDGSNQPQHF	TGTGCCAGCAGACTGGACGGGAGCAATCAGCCCCAGCATTTT
TRBV7-9	TRBJ2-7	many	-	CASSLAGTSYEQYF	TGTGCCAGCAGCTTAGCCGGGACCTCCTACGAGCAGTACTTC
TRBV20-1	TRBJ2-1	-	-	CSAIGQSSYNEQFF	TGCAGTGCTATAGGACAGAGCTCCTACAATGAGCAGTTCTTC
TRBV14	TRBJ2-7	-	TRBD2	CASSQARGGLAEPYEQYF	TGTGCCAGCAGCCAAGCCCGAGGTGGACTAGCGGAGCCCTACGAGCAGTACTTC
TRBV12-3/TRBV12-4	TRBJ1-2	-	-	CASSRPGHYGYTF	TGTGCCAGCAGTCGTCCGGGACATTATGGCTACACCTTC
TRBV20-1	TRBJ1-6	-	TRBD1	CSARDTGVGSYNSPLHF	TGCAGTGCTAGAGATACAGGGGTGGGCTCCTATAATTCACCCCTCCACTTT
TRBV12-3/TRBV12-4	TRBJ1-5	few	-	CASRPSAGPNQPQHF	TGTGCCAGCAGGCCGTCGGCCGGGCCCAATCAGCCCCAGCATTTT
TRBV3-1	TRBJ1-1	-	-	CASSQEQGEGTEAFF	TGTGCCAGCAGCCAAGAACAGGGTGAGGGCACTGAAGCTTTCTTT
TRBV10-1	TRBJ2-1	few	TRBD2	CASTGTSGNEQFF	TGCGCCAGTACCGGGACTAGCGGCAATGAGCAGTTCTTC
TRBV5-1	TRBJ2-3	few	-	CASSAAAGTDTQYF	TGCGCCAGCAGCGCCGCTGCAGGCACAGATACGCAGTATTTT
TRBV20-1	TRBJ2-3	few	-	CSATAWAAGNTQYF	TGCAGTGCTACTGCTTGGGCCGCCGGGAATACGCAGTATTTT
TRBV30	TRBJ2-5	once	-	CAWSVHGAPSYNEQYF	TGTGCCTGGAGTGTACACGGAGCACCCTCCTACAATGAGCAGTACTTC
TRBV29-1	TRBJ2-3	-	TRBD2	CSASSGGVTDTQYF	TGCAGCGCTTCTAGCGGGGGGGTAACCGATACGCAGTATTTT
TRBV20-1	TRBJ2-7	-	-	CSAMAAGPTYEQYF	TGCAGTGCTATGGCCGCGGGGCCTACTTACGAGCAGTACTTC
TRBV5-1	TRBJ1-4	-	-	CASSHIPTTNEKLFF	TGCGCCAGCAGCCATATTCCCACAACTAATGAAAAACTGTTTTTT
TRBV20-1	TRBJ2-7	few	-	CSAKAATYEQYF	TGCAGTGCCAAGGCGGCCACCTACGAGCAGTACTTC
TRBV10-3	TRBJ2-1	-	-	CAISNRDRPNEQFF	TGTGCCATCAGTAACCGGGACCGACCCAATGAGCAGTTCTTC
TRBV29-1	TRBJ1-4	-	TRBD1	CSVEKQGRGNEKLFF	TGCAGCGTTGAGAAACAGGGGCGCGGTAATGAAAAACTGTTTTTT
TRBV9	TRBJ2-1	-	TRBD1	CASSVDSTGAYNEQFF	TGTGCCAGCAGCGTAGATTCGACAGGGGCATACAATGAGCAGTTCTTC
TRBV25-1	TRBJ1-1	-	-	CATQGRVGAFF	TGTGCCACCCAGGGGAGGGTGGGAGCTTTCTTT
TRBV2	TRBJ2-1	-	-	CATGGSSNEQFF	TGTGCCACCGGGGGCTCCTCCAATGAGCAGTTCTTC
TRBV11-2	TRBJ1-6	-	-	CASSYPRGGSPLHF	TGTGCCAGCAGTTACCCGAGGGGTGGCTCACCCCTCCACTTT
TRBV3-1	TRBJ2-1	-	-	CASSQDGERAPEQFF	TGTGCCAGCAGCCAAGATGGGGAGCGGGCGCCGGAGCAGTTCTTC
TRBV5-1	TRBJ2-7	once	TRBD1	CASSPEPDRYYEQYF	TGCGCCAGCAGCCCGGAACCGGACAGGTATTACGAGCAGTACTTC
TRBV6-6	TRBJ2-3	few	-	CASSYSSPSDTQYF	TGTGCCAGCAGTTACTCGTCGCCCTCCGATACGCAGTATTTT
TRBV5-1	TRBJ2-7	few	-	CASSAQTSNYEQYF	TGCGCCAGCAGCGCCCAGACTAGTAACTACGAGCAGTACTTC